These T cell receptor beta chains were read from a single sample in a study of cytomegalovirus exposure and HLA in healthy donors. The repertoire was sequenced with immunoSEQ multiplex PCR; TCRdb's copy has only in-frame clones and lacks some. In total, the table holds fewer than 200,000 clones. What was sequenced was PBMCs. The receptors here all came from a man under 40 in good health and CMV-seronegative. Each CDR3 is given with its conserved first and last residue. A D gene is named only where the DNA matches it firmly.

V	D	J	CDR3	DNA
TRBV7-8	-	TRBJ2-1	CASSIPAGTSSGKSSYNEQFF	TGTGCCAGCAGTATTCCAGCCGGGACAAGTTCTGGCAAGAGCTCCTACAATGAGCAGTTCTTC
TRBV5-6	-	TRBJ1-6	CASSGGTASRESPLHF	TGTGCCAGCAGCGGGGGGACGGCCTCTAGGGAGTCACCCCTCCACTTT
TRBV15	-	TRBJ1-2	CATSRESRRGYTF	TGTGCCACCAGCAGAGAGTCAAGGAGAGGCTACACCTTC
TRBV5-4	TRBD1	TRBJ2-7	CASSQQGVHEQYF	TGTGCCAGCAGCCAACAGGGGGTTCACGAGCAGTACTTC
TRBV9	-	TRBJ1-4	CASTFHGGTNEKLFF	TGTGCCAGCACCTTCCATGGGGGCACTAATGAAAAACTGTTTTTT
TRBV28	-	TRBJ1-2	CASRSPQGSLFGYTF	TGTGCCAGCAGAAGCCCACAGGGTAGTCTCTTTGGCTACACCTTC
TRBV13	-	TRBJ1-4	CASSYGEIMNEKLFF	TGTGCCAGCAGCTACGGGGAGATTATGAATGAAAAACTGTTTTTT
TRBV27	TRBD1	TRBJ2-5	CASSLSLRGQGAQETQYF	TGTGCCAGCAGTTTATCCCTCCGTGGACAGGGGGCACAAGAGACCCAGTACTTC
TRBV28	-	TRBJ2-1	CASSFIDSSYNEQFF	TGTGCCAGCAGTTTTATTGATAGCTCCTACAATGAGCAGTTCTTC
TRBV7-9	-	TRBJ1-1	CASSLDGTLNTEAFF	TGTGCCAGCAGCTTAGACGGGACACTGAACACTGAAGCTTTCTTT
TRBV4-3	TRBD2	TRBJ2-1	CASSKDASGGAFNEQFF	TGCGCCAGCAGCAAAGACGCTAGCGGGGGGGCCTTCAATGAGCAGTTCTTC
TRBV10-3	TRBD1	TRBJ1-1	CATGGGTVNTEAFF	TGTGCCACCGGAGGGGGGACAGTGAACACTGAAGCTTTCTTT
TRBV7-2	-	TRBJ2-4	CASSPRASLAKNIQYF	TGTGCCAGCAGCCCCAGGGCATCTTTAGCCAAAAACATTCAGTACTTC
TRBV29-1	TRBD2	TRBJ2-1	CSVDWREYSYNEQFF	TGCAGCGTTGACTGGCGGGAGTACTCCTACAATGAGCAGTTCTTC
TRBV4-3	TRBD2	TRBJ2-2	CASRVSGGTGELFF	TGCGCCTCCCGGGTTAGCGGGGGAACCGGGGAGCTGTTTTTT
TRBV5-1	TRBD1	TRBJ1-3	CASSLGLGQGLSGNTIYF	TGCGCCAGCAGCTTGGGGCTGGGACAGGGCCTCTCTGGAAACACCATATATTTT
TRBV7-9	TRBD2	TRBJ2-5	CASSLVGRGGQETQYF	TGTGCCAGCAGCTTAGTTGGTCGGGGGGGCCAGGAGACCCAGTACTTC
TRBV19	TRBD1	TRBJ1-1	CASSIPGQGIGTEAFF	TGTGCCAGTAGTATCCCGGGACAGGGGATTGGCACTGAAGCTTTCTTT
TRBV6-4	TRBD2	TRBJ2-3	CASSDTSGRGADTQYF	TGTGCCAGCAGCGACACTAGCGGGAGAGGTGCAGATACGCAGTATTTT
TRBV12-5	-	TRBJ2-2	CASGLADPGELFF	TGTGCTAGTGGTTTGGCAGATCCCGGGGAGCTGTTTTTT
TRBV4-1	-	TRBJ2-2	CASSPRDSGELFF	TGCGCCAGCAGCCCCAGGGATAGCGGGGAGCTGTTTTTT
TRBV30	-	TRBJ1-1	CAGARGGTEAFF	TGTGCTGGGGCCAGAGGTGGAACTGAAGCTTTCTTT
TRBV27	-	TRBJ2-2	CVSSLTPWTGELFF	TGTGTCAGCAGTTTAACTCCCTGGACCGGGGAGCTGTTTTTT
TRBV6-5	-	TRBJ1-1	CASSSPFGSTDTEAFF	TGTGCCAGCAGTTCCCCGTTCGGGAGCACGGACACTGAAGCTTTCTTT
TRBV5-1	-	TRBJ2-7	CASSPQGLEQYF	TGCGCCAGCAGCCCACAGGGTTTAGAGCAGTACTTC
TRBV6-1	-	TRBJ2-7	CASSGTDRQYF	TGTGCCAGCAGTGGGACAGACAGACAGTACTTC